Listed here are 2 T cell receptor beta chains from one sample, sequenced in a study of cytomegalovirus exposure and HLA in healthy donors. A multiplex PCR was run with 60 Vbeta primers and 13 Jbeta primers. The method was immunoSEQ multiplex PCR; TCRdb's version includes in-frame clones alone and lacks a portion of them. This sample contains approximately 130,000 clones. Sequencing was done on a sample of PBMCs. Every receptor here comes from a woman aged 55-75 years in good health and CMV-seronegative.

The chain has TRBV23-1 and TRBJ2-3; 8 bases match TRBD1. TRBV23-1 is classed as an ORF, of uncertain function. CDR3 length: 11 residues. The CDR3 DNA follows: TGCAGGAGGACAGGGTGGGATACGCAGTATTTT. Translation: CRRTGWDTQYF.

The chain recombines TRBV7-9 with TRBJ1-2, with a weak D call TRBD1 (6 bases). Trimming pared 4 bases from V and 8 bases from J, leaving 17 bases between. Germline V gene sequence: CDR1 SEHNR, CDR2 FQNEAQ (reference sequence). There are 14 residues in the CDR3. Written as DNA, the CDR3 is TGTGCCAGCAGCTCGGGGGGCCGGGTGGTGGGCTACACCTTC. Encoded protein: CASSSGGRVVGYTF.